The source of this T cell receptor beta chain is a study of OX40 agonist ivuxolimab in advanced cancers. Assay: immunoSEQ multiplex PCR; the TCRdb copy retains only in-frame clones and omits some. The sample shows approximately 82,000 clones, just over 85% of them seen only once. Germline loops: CDR1 SGHVS, CDR2 FQNEAQ. The V gene end was trimmed by 2 bases and the J gene end by 2 bases; junction bases not matched to a gene: 4. The CDR3 is 16 residues long. The chain is built from TRBV7-8 and TRBJ1-5; 9 positions match TRBD1. The sample was CD4+ or CD8+ T cells sorted from blood, taken in a trial of the OX40 agonist ivuxolimab. The sequence came from an adult with an advanced solid tumor such as melanoma, head and neck, liver or kidney cancer. The DNA for the CDR3 is TGTGCCAGCAGCTTAACCACAGGGGGCGGCAATCAGCCCCAGCATTTT. Its translation: CASSLTTGGGNQPQHF.